The rows below give T cell receptor beta chains drawn from one sample of a study of T cell responses to AZD1222 COVID-19 vaccine. The protocol was immunoSEQ multiplex PCR, while the TCRdb copy is restricted to in-frame clones and leaves out a portion. The table has 70,000 or so clones, about 87% seen once. Sequences were derived from peripheral blood, sampled on day 0 of AZD1222 vaccination. These receptors were obtained from an adult in good health. The CDR3 runs from the conserved cysteine through the conserved F or W. Each record gives: CDR3 DNA, CDR3 protein, clone size, D gene, V gene, J gene. A D gene is named only where the DNA matches it firmly. Where a row states a size, it is once, few, many or the class of an expanded clone; other rows omit it.

cdr3_nt: TGTGCCAGCAGCTTAGAGGGGACTAGCGCGTACTACGAGCAGTACTTC
cdr3_aa: CASSLEGTSAYYEQYF
clone_size: NA
d_call: TRBD2
v_call: TRBV7-8
j_call: TRBJ2-7

cdr3_nt: TGTGCCAGCAGCTACCCAAGGACAGGCGGCTACACCTTC
cdr3_aa: CASSYPRTGGYTF
clone_size: NA
d_call: TRBD1
v_call: TRBV11-1
j_call: TRBJ1-2

cdr3_nt: TGTGCCAGTAGTATAACCACTAATCAGCCCCAGCATTTT
cdr3_aa: CASSITTNQPQHF
clone_size: NA
d_call: NA
v_call: TRBV19
j_call: TRBJ1-5

cdr3_nt: TGTGCCAGCAGCTTAGGCCAGGGCCGTACCCGGGGGAATCGGCCCCAGCATTTT
cdr3_aa: CASSLGQGRTRGNRPQHF
clone_size: NA
d_call: NA
v_call: TRBV11-3
j_call: TRBJ1-5

cdr3_nt: TGTGCCAGCAGTTTATCGAAAACTAGCGGACCACACAATGAGCAGTTCTTC
cdr3_aa: CASSLSKTSGPHNEQFF
clone_size: once
d_call: TRBD2
v_call: TRBV27
j_call: TRBJ2-1

cdr3_nt: TGTGCCAGCAGCCTAGACTACGAGCAGTACTTC
cdr3_aa: CASSLDYEQYF
clone_size: NA
d_call: NA
v_call: TRBV3-1/TRBV3-2
j_call: TRBJ2-7

cdr3_nt: TGTGCCAGCAAACAGACAGGCACCGACTCCTACGAGCAGTACTTC
cdr3_aa: CASKQTGTDSYEQYF
clone_size: NA
d_call: NA
v_call: TRBV6-8
j_call: TRBJ2-7

cdr3_nt: TGTGCCACCAGCAGTTCAGGGTTGAACACTGAAGCTTTCTTT
cdr3_aa: CATSSSGLNTEAFF
clone_size: NA
d_call: NA
v_call: TRBV15
j_call: TRBJ1-1

cdr3_nt: TGCGCCAGCAGTCTCCGGTGGACTAGCGGGCGCGCCGGGGAGCTGTTTTTT
cdr3_aa: CASSLRWTSGRAGELFF
clone_size: NA
d_call: TRBD2
v_call: TRBV23-1
j_call: TRBJ2-2

cdr3_nt: TGTGCCAGCAGCTTGGTGGACAGTTACGAGCAGTACTTC
cdr3_aa: CASSLVDSYEQYF
clone_size: NA
d_call: NA
v_call: TRBV5-4
j_call: TRBJ2-7

cdr3_nt: TGCAGTGCTAGTAGAGGCGGGGGGGACGGGGACGTTGACGATGAGCAGTTCTTC
cdr3_aa: CSASRGGGDGDVDDEQFF
clone_size: NA
d_call: TRBD2
v_call: TRBV20-1
j_call: TRBJ2-1

cdr3_nt: TGTGCCAGCAGTTCAGAGTATACCGGGGAGCTGTTTTTT
cdr3_aa: CASSSEYTGELFF
clone_size: NA
d_call: NA
v_call: TRBV27
j_call: TRBJ2-2

cdr3_nt: TGTGCCAGCAGTGAGGGGTGGGGGCCTTCCTACGAGCAGTACTTC
cdr3_aa: CASSEGWGPSYEQYF
clone_size: NA
d_call: NA
v_call: TRBV6-1
j_call: TRBJ2-7

cdr3_nt: TGCAGCGGGATACCGGGACAGGGGAGAGGGAACACTGAAGCTTTCTTT
cdr3_aa: CSGIPGQGRGNTEAFF
clone_size: NA
d_call: TRBD1
v_call: TRBV29-1
j_call: TRBJ1-1

cdr3_nt: TGCGCCAGCAGCTTGGGGGTTGGGGTCGCCGGGGAGCTGTTTTTT
cdr3_aa: CASSLGVGVAGELFF
clone_size: NA
d_call: NA
v_call: TRBV5-1
j_call: TRBJ2-2

cdr3_nt: TGTGCCAGCAGTTACAATGGGGCCTACGAGCAGTACTTC
cdr3_aa: CASSYNGAYEQYF
clone_size: NA
d_call: NA
v_call: TRBV6-5
j_call: TRBJ2-7

cdr3_nt: TGTGCCAGTAGTATAGATCTCCGGAGCAGCTCCTACAATGAGCAGTTCTTC
cdr3_aa: CASSIDLRSSSYNEQFF
clone_size: NA
d_call: NA
v_call: TRBV19
j_call: TRBJ2-1

cdr3_nt: TGTGCCAGCAGTCGTGCGGGGCCGTCGAGGGGCAATCAGCCCCAGCATTTT
cdr3_aa: CASSRAGPSRGNQPQHF
clone_size: NA
d_call: NA
v_call: TRBV27
j_call: TRBJ1-5

cdr3_nt: TGTGCCAGCAGCTTGCTGCGTTTCGGGCTGCTCTCCTACGAGCAGTACTTC
cdr3_aa: CASSLLRFGLLSYEQYF
clone_size: once
d_call: NA
v_call: TRBV5-4
j_call: TRBJ2-7

cdr3_nt: TGTGCCAGCAGACACCGGGACAGGGGTGGCGAGCAGTACTTC
cdr3_aa: CASRHRDRGGEQYF
clone_size: NA
d_call: TRBD1
v_call: TRBV3-1/TRBV3-2
j_call: TRBJ2-7

cdr3_nt: TGTGCCAGCAGCCGGGACAGATCTGGAAACACCATATATTTT
cdr3_aa: CASSRDRSGNTIYF
clone_size: NA
d_call: TRBD1
v_call: TRBV6-6
j_call: TRBJ1-3

cdr3_nt: TGTGCCATCAGTCAGAGGACAGGACCCTACGAGCAGTACTTC
cdr3_aa: CAISQRTGPYEQYF
clone_size: NA
d_call: TRBD1
v_call: TRBV10-3
j_call: TRBJ2-7

cdr3_nt: TGCGCCAGCAGCCAAACGATTTCTGGGGCCAACGTCCTGACTTTC
cdr3_aa: CASSQTISGANVLTF
clone_size: NA
d_call: NA
v_call: TRBV4-1
j_call: TRBJ2-6

cdr3_nt: TGTGCCTGGAGTGGTAGCGGGATAGGGACAGATACGCAGTATTTT
cdr3_aa: CAWSGSGIGTDTQYF
clone_size: NA
d_call: TRBD2
v_call: TRBV30
j_call: TRBJ2-3

cdr3_nt: TGTGCCAGCGGCCCCGACAGGGGGCGATTTACGTATGGCTACACCTTC
cdr3_aa: CASGPDRGRFTYGYTF
clone_size: NA
d_call: TRBD1
v_call: TRBV9
j_call: TRBJ1-2

cdr3_nt: TGTGCCAGCAGCTTTCATGACGGCACAGATACGCAGTATTTT
cdr3_aa: CASSFHDGTDTQYF
clone_size: NA
d_call: NA
v_call: TRBV7-2
j_call: TRBJ2-3

cdr3_nt: TGCGCCAGCAGCCAAGACCGGGAGCCTATCTTC
cdr3_aa: CASSQDREPIF
clone_size: NA
d_call: NA
v_call: TRBV4-3
j_call: TRBJ1-2

cdr3_nt: TGTGCCAGTAGCGGACGTTACACTGAAGCTTTCTTT
cdr3_aa: CASSGRYTEAFF
clone_size: NA
d_call: NA
v_call: TRBV19
j_call: TRBJ1-1

cdr3_nt: TGTGCCAGCAGTTTAACGGGAGTAGATACGCAGTATTTT
cdr3_aa: CASSLTGVDTQYF
clone_size: NA
d_call: NA
v_call: TRBV12-3/TRBV12-4
j_call: TRBJ2-3

cdr3_nt: TGTGCCAGCAGCTCAAGACAGGGGGACACTGAAGCTTTCTTT
cdr3_aa: CASSSRQGDTEAFF
clone_size: NA
d_call: TRBD1
v_call: TRBV7-6
j_call: TRBJ1-1

cdr3_nt: TGTGCCAGCAGCCCAACCGAATGGGGGGCCGGCTCCTACGAGCAGTACTTC
cdr3_aa: CASSPTEWGAGSYEQYF
clone_size: once
d_call: NA
v_call: TRBV7-2
j_call: TRBJ2-7

cdr3_nt: TGTGCCAGCAGTTTATCGGTCAGCTCCTACGAGCAGTACTTC
cdr3_aa: CASSLSVSSYEQYF
clone_size: NA
d_call: NA
v_call: TRBV28
j_call: TRBJ2-7

cdr3_nt: TGTGCCACCAGCAGAGATGGGGCAGGGATGAACACCGGGGAGCTGTTTTTT
cdr3_aa: CATSRDGAGMNTGELFF
clone_size: NA
d_call: NA
v_call: TRBV15
j_call: TRBJ2-2

cdr3_nt: TGTGCCAGCTCACCACCGGTAAGGGGTGCAGATACGCAGTATTTT
cdr3_aa: CASSPPVRGADTQYF
clone_size: NA
d_call: NA
v_call: TRBV18
j_call: TRBJ2-3

cdr3_nt: TGTGCCAGCAGCTTCCGGGCCTCGGATTCACCCCTCCACTTT
cdr3_aa: CASSFRASDSPLHF
clone_size: NA
d_call: NA
v_call: TRBV11-3
j_call: TRBJ1-6

cdr3_nt: TGTGCCAGCAGTTCGTGGGACAGAATGAACACTGAAGCTTTCTTT
cdr3_aa: CASSSWDRMNTEAFF
clone_size: NA
d_call: TRBD1
v_call: TRBV6-2/TRBV6-3
j_call: TRBJ1-1

cdr3_nt: TGCGCCAGCAGCCCGGACAGTATCTCCTACGAGCAGTACTTC
cdr3_aa: CASSPDSISYEQYF
clone_size: NA
d_call: NA
v_call: TRBV5-1
j_call: TRBJ2-7

cdr3_nt: TGTGCCAGCAGTTACTACACCTTC
cdr3_aa: CASSYYTF
clone_size: NA
d_call: NA
v_call: TRBV9
j_call: TRBJ1-2

cdr3_nt: TGCGCCAGCAGCTTGGGATACCAGGGGGAGACCCAGTACTTC
cdr3_aa: CASSLGYQGETQYF
clone_size: NA
d_call: NA
v_call: TRBV5-1
j_call: TRBJ2-5

cdr3_nt: TGTGCCAGCAGCCAAGAGACAGGAGCGTCCTACGAGCAGTACTTC
cdr3_aa: CASSQETGASYEQYF
clone_size: once
d_call: NA
v_call: TRBV4-2
j_call: TRBJ2-7

cdr3_nt: TGTGCCAGTAAGATGTCGAGGGGCCTCAGGGGGAACACTGAAGCTTTCTTT
cdr3_aa: CASKMSRGLRGNTEAFF
clone_size: NA
d_call: NA
v_call: TRBV19
j_call: TRBJ1-1

cdr3_nt: TGTGCCAGCAGCTTCGGGGGACAGAACACCGGGGAGCTGTTTTTT
cdr3_aa: CASSFGGQNTGELFF
clone_size: NA
d_call: NA
v_call: TRBV11-1
j_call: TRBJ2-2

cdr3_nt: TGTGCCAGTAGTACTGGGACGGTTTACAATGAGCAGTTCTTC
cdr3_aa: CASSTGTVYNEQFF
clone_size: NA
d_call: NA
v_call: TRBV19
j_call: TRBJ2-1

cdr3_nt: TGTGCCTTCGGCCGGGACAGGGAGGAGAGCACTGAAGCTTTCTTT
cdr3_aa: CAFGRDREESTEAFF
clone_size: NA
d_call: TRBD1
v_call: TRBV19
j_call: TRBJ1-1

cdr3_nt: TGTGCCTGGGGGGGCAATGCGAGGACAGGCACCATATATTTT
cdr3_aa: CAWGGNARTGTIYF
clone_size: NA
d_call: TRBD1
v_call: TRBV30
j_call: TRBJ1-3

cdr3_nt: TGTGCCAGCAGCGTAGGGGCAGGGGAGCTCTACGAGCAGTACTTC
cdr3_aa: CASSVGAGELYEQYF
clone_size: NA
d_call: NA
v_call: TRBV9
j_call: TRBJ2-7